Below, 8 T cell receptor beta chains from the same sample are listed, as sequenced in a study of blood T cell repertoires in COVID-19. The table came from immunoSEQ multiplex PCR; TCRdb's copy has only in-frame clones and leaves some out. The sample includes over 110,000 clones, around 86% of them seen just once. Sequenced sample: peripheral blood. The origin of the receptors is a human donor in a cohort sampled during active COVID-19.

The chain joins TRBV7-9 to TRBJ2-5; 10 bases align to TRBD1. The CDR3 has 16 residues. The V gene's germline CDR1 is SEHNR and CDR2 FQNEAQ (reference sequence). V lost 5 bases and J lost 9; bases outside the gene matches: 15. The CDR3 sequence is CASSHVGTGDAWSQYF. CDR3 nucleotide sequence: TGTGCCAGCAGCCACGTCGGGACAGGGGACGCCTGGTCCCAGTACTTC. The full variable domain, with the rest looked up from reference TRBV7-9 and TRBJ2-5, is DTGVSQNPRHKITKRGQNVTFRCDPISEHNRLYWYRQTLGQGPEFLTYFQNEAQLEKSRLLSDRFSAERPKGSFSTLEIQRTEQGDSAMYLCASSHVGTGDAWSQYFGPGTRLLVL.

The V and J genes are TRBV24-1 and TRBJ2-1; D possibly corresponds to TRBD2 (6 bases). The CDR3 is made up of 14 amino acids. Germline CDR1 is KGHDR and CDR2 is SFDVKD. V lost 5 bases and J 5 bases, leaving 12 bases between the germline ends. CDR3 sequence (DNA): TGTGCCACCAGTGTTGCGGGACCCAACAATGAGCAGTTCTTC. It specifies CATSVAGPNNEQFF.

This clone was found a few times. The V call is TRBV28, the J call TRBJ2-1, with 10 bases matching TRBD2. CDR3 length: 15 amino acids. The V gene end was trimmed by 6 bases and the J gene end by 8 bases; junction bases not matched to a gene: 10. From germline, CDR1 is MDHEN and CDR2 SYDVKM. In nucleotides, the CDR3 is TGTGCCAGCAGGTCGGGAGGGACTAGCGTGGATGAGCAGTTCTTC. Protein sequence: CASRSGGTSVDEQFF.

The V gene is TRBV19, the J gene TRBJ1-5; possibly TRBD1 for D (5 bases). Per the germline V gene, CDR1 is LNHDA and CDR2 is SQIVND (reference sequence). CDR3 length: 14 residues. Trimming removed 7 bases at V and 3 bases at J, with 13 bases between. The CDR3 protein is CASKPGLLNQPQHF. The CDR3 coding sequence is TGTGCCAGTAAGCCGGGACTACTCAATCAGCCCCAGCATTTT.

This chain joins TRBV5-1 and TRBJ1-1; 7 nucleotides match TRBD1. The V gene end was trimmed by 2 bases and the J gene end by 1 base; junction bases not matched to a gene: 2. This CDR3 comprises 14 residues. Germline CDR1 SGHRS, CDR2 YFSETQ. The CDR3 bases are TGCGCCAGCAGCTTCGACAGGGCGAACACTGAAGCTTTCTTT. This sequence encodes CASSFDRANTEAFF.

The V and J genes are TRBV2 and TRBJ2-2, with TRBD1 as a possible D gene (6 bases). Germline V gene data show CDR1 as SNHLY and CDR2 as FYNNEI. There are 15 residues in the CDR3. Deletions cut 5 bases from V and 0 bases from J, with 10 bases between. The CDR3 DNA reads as TGTGCCAGCAGTAGAGACAGGCCGAACACCGGGGAGCTGTTTTTT. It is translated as CASSRDRPNTGELFF.

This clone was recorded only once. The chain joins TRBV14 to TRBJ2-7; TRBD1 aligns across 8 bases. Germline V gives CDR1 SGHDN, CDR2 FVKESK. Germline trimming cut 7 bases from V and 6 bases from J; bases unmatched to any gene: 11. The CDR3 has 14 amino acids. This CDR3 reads CASIRLDRGGEQYF. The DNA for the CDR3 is TGTGCCAGCATAAGACTAGACAGGGGCGGCGAGCAGTACTTC.

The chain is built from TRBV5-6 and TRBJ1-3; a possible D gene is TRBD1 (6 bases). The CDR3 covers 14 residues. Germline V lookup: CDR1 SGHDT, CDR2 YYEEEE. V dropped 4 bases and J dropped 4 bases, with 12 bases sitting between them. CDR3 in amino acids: CASSAGETGNTIYF. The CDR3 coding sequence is TGTGCCAGCAGCGCAGGGGAGACGGGAAACACCATATATTTT.